One TCR beta chain is described in this entry. This record belongs to a study of T-cell memory formation after mild COVID-19. Study background: Clusters of TCRs were largely donor specific.

This CDR3 region has 14 residues. Trimming took 0 bases from V and 4 from J, leaving 11 bases between them. The V gene's germline CDR1 is SGHRS and CDR2 YFSETQ. TCRdb recomputed calls from the 5' RACE reads with MiXCR, one row per CDR3 protein. This sample has roughly 370,000 distinct CDR3 sequences, with about a sixth found just once. The sequenced sample consisted of PBMCs or a T cell subset sorted from them (not recorded which). This sequence originates from a man in his late teens or twenties who had mild COVID-19 (a few samples of this study predate the infection). Cell type and time point are not known. The chain has TRBV5-1 and TRBJ2-7; D may be TRBD1 (5 bases). The CDR3 sequence is CASSLDAGMYEQYF. The CDR3 DNA reads as TGCGCCAGCAGCTTGGATGCAGGGATGTACGAGCAGTACTTC.